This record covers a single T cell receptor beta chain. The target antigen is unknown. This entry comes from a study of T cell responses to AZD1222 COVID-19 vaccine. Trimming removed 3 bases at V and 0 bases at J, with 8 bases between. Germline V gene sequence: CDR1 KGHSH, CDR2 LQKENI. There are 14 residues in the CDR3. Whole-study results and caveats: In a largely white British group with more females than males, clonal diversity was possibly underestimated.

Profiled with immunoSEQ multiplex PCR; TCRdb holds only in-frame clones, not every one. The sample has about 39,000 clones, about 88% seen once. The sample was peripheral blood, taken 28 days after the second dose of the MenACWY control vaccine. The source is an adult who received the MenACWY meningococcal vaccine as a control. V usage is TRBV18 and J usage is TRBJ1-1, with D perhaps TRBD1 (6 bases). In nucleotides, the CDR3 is TGTGCCAGCTCACCGGACAGTATGAACACTGAAGCTTTCTTT. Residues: CASSPDSMNTEAFF. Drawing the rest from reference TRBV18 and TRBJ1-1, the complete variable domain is NAGVMQNPRHLVRRRGQEARLRCSPMKGHSHVYWYRQLPEEGLKFMVYLQKENIIDESGMPKERFSAEFPKEGPSILRIQQVVRGDSAAYFCASSPDSMNTEAFFGQGTRLTVV.